Shown below are 17 T cell receptor beta chains from a single sample sequenced in a study of T-cell reconstitution after alpha-beta-depleted transplantation in children. Unique molecular identifiers were incorporated during preparation of the TCRbeta library. TCRdb re-analysed the PCR reads in MiXCR, keeping a single row per CDR3 protein. The table shows roughly 590,000 distinct CDR3 sequences, with 16% occurring only once. Here the sequenced sample was PBMCs from the stem cell graft donor, taken from the stem cell graft. These receptors were taken from a human donor who donated a stem cell graft to a child with acute myeloid leukemia.

This clonotype was seen ten or more times. The chain links TRBV29-1 to TRBJ2-1; D remains unclear. The V and J ends lost 2 bases and 9 bases respectively, with 8 bases between them. The CDR3 runs 11 residues. CDR1 is SQVTM and CDR2 is ANQGSEA in the germline V gene. This CDR3 reads CSVELVGEQFF. CDR3 bases: TGCAGCGTTGAATTAGTAGGTGAGCAGTTCTTC.

This clonotype was seen repeatedly, ten times or more. The chain couples TRBV20-1 to TRBJ1-5, with D possibly being TRBD1 (5 bases). This CDR3 is 13 amino acids long. Trimming took off 1 base at V and 3 bases at J, with 7 bases between the two ends. CDR1 and CDR2 from the germline V gene are DFQATT and SNEGSKA (reference sequence). In DNA, the CDR3 is TGCAGTGCTAGAGTACAGGCCAATCAGCCCCAGCATTTT. It specifies CSARVQANQPQHF.

This clonotype came up many times. V gene TRBV10-2 combines with J gene TRBJ2-1; the D gene is possibly TRBD1 (6 bases). The length of the CDR3 is 15 residues. The germline CDR1 and CDR2 sequences are WSHSY and SAAADI. V lost 7 bases, J lost 0 bases, and 13 bases lay in between. The CDR3 coding sequence is TGCGCCAGCAATAAACAGGGCCCCTCCTACAATGAGCAGTTCTTC. Translation gives CASNKQGPSYNEQFF.

This clonotype showed up just a few times. The gene calls are TRBV12-3 or TRBV12-4 and TRBJ2-3; TRBD1 agrees at 7 bases. The V and J ends lost 8 bases and 3 bases, in that order; junction bases with no gene match: 8. The length of the CDR3 is 14 residues. In DNA form, the CDR3 reads TGTGCCAGCGGACAGGACTTCCTAACAGATACGCAGTATTTT. It translates to CASGQDFLTDTQYF.

This clonotype showed up just a few times. The V gene is TRBV4-3, the J gene TRBJ2-3, with 7 positions matching TRBD2. V trimming: 0 bases; J trimming: 5 bases; junction bases outside the gene matches: 11. The CDR3 covers 17 residues. Germline V gives CDR1 LGHNA, CDR2 YSLEER. The CDR3 spells CASSQDGSLADEDTQYF. In DNA, the CDR3 is TGCGCCAGCAGCCAAGATGGGTCCCTAGCGGATGAAGATACGCAGTATTTT.

This clonotype came up many times. The rearrangement joins TRBV20-1 to TRBJ2-5; D uncertain. The germline CDR1 and CDR2 sequences are DFQATT and SNEGSKA (reference sequence). The ends were cut back, 7 bases at V and 0 bases at J, with 6 bases in the middle. The CDR3 contains 11 residues. The CDR3 region is CSGAHQETQYF. CDR3 in DNA: TGCAGTGGGGCGCACCAAGAGACCCAGTACTTC.

This clonotype came up many times. The chain employs TRBV7-2 and TRBJ2-7; the D gene is possibly TRBD1 (5 bases). V lost 3 bases to trimming and J lost 3 bases, with 9 bases between them. This CDR3 is built from 13 residues. The germline CDR1 and CDR2 sequences are SGHTA and FQGNSA. CDR3 coding DNA: TGTGCCAGCAGCTTCCACAGGCTCTACGAGCAGTACTTC. As protein: CASSFHRLYEQYF.

This clonotype was counted a few times. The chain recombines TRBV29-1 with TRBJ1-1; a weak D match, TRBD1 (6 bases). Trimming took off 3 bases at V and 5 bases at J, with 13 bases between the two ends. Germline V gene sequence: CDR1 SQVTM, CDR2 ANQGSEA. The CDR3 length is 13 residues. CDR3 nucleotide sequence: TGCAGCGTTGAGAACCAGGGGCGGACTGAAGCTTTCTTT. Protein product: CSVENQGRTEAFF. Complete variable domain (other parts from reference TRBV29-1 and TRBJ1-1): SAVISQKPSRDICQRGTSLTIQCQVDSQVTMMFWYRQQPGQSLTLIATANQGSEATYESGFVIDKFPISRPNLTFSTLTVSNMSPEDSSIYLCSVENQGRTEAFFGQGTRLTVV.

The chain joins TRBV28 to TRBJ2-2, with D hard to call. Germline V gene lookup returns CDR1 MDHEN and CDR2 SYDVKM. The V and J ends lost 4 bases and 9 bases respectively, with 12 bases between them. CDR3 length: 13 residues. CDR3: CASSSRTRWELFF. For the CDR3, the DNA is TGTGCCAGCAGTTCGAGAACAAGATGGGAGCTGTTTTTT.

This rearrangement joins TRBV4-3 to TRBJ2-2; TRBD1 matches 8 bases. Trimming cost V 4 bases and J 5 bases; bases outside gene matches: 6. Germline V CDR1 and CDR2: LGHNA, YSLEER. The CDR3 covers 15 residues. The CDR3 DNA reads TGCGCCAGCAGCCCAGGGGGCGTATGGACCGGGGAGCTGTTTTTT. Protein product: CASSPGGVWTGELFF.

DNA for the CDR3: TGCGCCAGCAGCCAAGAAGGGGCAGGGGGAAACTATGGCTACACCTTC. Translated: CASSQEGAGGNYGYTF. The chain employs TRBV4-1 and TRBJ1-2; 7 bases agree with TRBD1. In germline, CDR1 is MGHRA, CDR2 YSYEKL. The CDR3 consists of 16 residues. With V trimmed by 0 bases and J by 2 bases, 6 bases remained unmatched.

This chain links TRBV7-9 with TRBJ1-3, with 7 bases identical to TRBD1. The CDR3 contains 15 residues. Per germline, CDR1 SEHNR and CDR2 FQNEAQ (reference sequence). The ends lost 5 bases at V and 7 bases at J; junction bases unmatched: 11. CDR3 sequence: CASSRQGGFWNTIYF. The DNA of the CDR3 is TGTGCCAGCAGCCGACAGGGAGGGTTCTGGAACACCATATATTTT.

The sample holds many counts of this clonotype. This sequence joins TRBV7-2 and TRBJ1-5; D is ambiguous. The V and J ends lost 3 bases and 5 bases respectively, with 14 bases between them. The length of the CDR3 is 15 residues. CDR1 is SGHTA and CDR2 is FQGNSA in the germline V gene. DNA of the CDR3: TGTGCCAGCAGCTTGGCCGATACTCAGTATCAGCCCCAGCATTTT. This encodes CASSLADTQYQPQHF.

The V gene is TRBV12-3 or TRBV12-4, the J gene TRBJ2-5; unclear D gene. This CDR3 has 13 amino acids. V shed 2 bases and J shed 4 bases, with 8 bases lying between them. In nucleotides, the CDR3 is TGTGCCAGCAGTTTATTGCTGGGAGAGACCCAGTACTTC. Its translation is CASSLLLGETQYF.

V gene TRBV4-3 combines with J gene TRBJ1-1; D unclear. The CDR3 has 15 amino acids. Trimming left V 1 base short and J 1 base short, with 10 bases between. The germline V gene has CDR1 LGHNA and CDR2 YSLEER. This CDR3 is CASSQGYKPNTEAFF. Written as DNA, the CDR3 is TGCGCCAGCAGCCAAGGCTATAAGCCGAACACTGAAGCTTTCTTT.

This chain uses TRBV15 with TRBJ1-3; D uncertain. The CDR3 covers 15 residues. The V gene's germline CDR1 is LNHNV and CDR2 YYDKDF (reference sequence). Trimming removed 0 bases at V and 4 bases at J, with 10 bases between. In nucleotides, the CDR3 is TGTGCCACCAGCAGAGAGGTGTGGTTAGGAAACACCATATATTTT. This gives the protein CATSREVWLGNTIYF.

This clonotype was observed at least ten times. The J gene is TRBJ2-3, the V gene TRBV11-2, with D perhaps matching TRBD1 (6 bases). The CDR3 loop spans 18 amino acids. Germline loops: CDR1 SGHAT, CDR2 FQNNGV. Trimming pared 5 bases from V and 0 bases from J, leaving 21 bases between. The CDR3 loop reads CASSPKPWQGPSTDTQYF. CDR3 in DNA: TGTGCCAGCAGCCCCAAACCCTGGCAGGGGCCGAGCACAGATACGCAGTATTTT.